A selection of T cell receptor beta chains follows, all from one sample in a study of regulatory T cells in long-lasting Graves disease. TCRdb re-called the multiplex PCR reads with MiXCR, one entry per CDR3 protein. The table records about 430,000 distinct CDR3 sequences, under 25% of them present only once. Sequenced here: peripheral blood mononuclear cells (PBMCs), sampled when the disease was refractory, from a patient treated with antithyroid drugs. All receptors come from a female donor with Graves disease. Both conserved end residues are part of each CDR3. A D gene is named only where the DNA matches it firmly. Clone sizes are given selectively: once, few, many, or a class where the clone is expanded.

cdr3_aa: CASSPHRVSSTEAFF
cdr3_nt: TGTGCCAGTAGCCCTCACAGGGTTAGTTCCACTGAAGCTTTCTTT
cdr3_length: 15
d_call: -
j_call: TRBJ1-1
clone_size: -
v_call: TRBV19

cdr3_aa: CASSDPGFSDTQYF
cdr3_nt: TGTGCCAGCAGTGACCCGGGCTTTTCAGATACGCAGTATTTT
cdr3_length: 14
d_call: -
j_call: TRBJ2-3
clone_size: -
v_call: TRBV2

cdr3_aa: CASRPTRNEQFF
cdr3_nt: TGTGCCAGCAGACCTACTAGGAATGAGCAGTTCTTC
cdr3_length: 12
d_call: -
j_call: TRBJ2-1
clone_size: -
v_call: TRBV2

cdr3_aa: CASSSGAGGQYF
cdr3_nt: TGTGCCAGCAGCTCCGGCGCAGGGGGGCAGTACTTC
cdr3_length: 12
d_call: TRBD1
j_call: TRBJ2-7
clone_size: many
v_call: TRBV13

cdr3_aa: CASSPTVNTEALF
cdr3_nt: TGTGCCAGTAGTCCGACCGTGAACACTGAAGCTTTATTT
cdr3_length: 13
d_call: -
j_call: TRBJ1-1
clone_size: -
v_call: TRBV19

cdr3_aa: CSAKDTSYEQYF
cdr3_nt: TGCAGTGCGAAAGACACGTCCTACGAGCAGTACTTC
cdr3_length: 12
d_call: -
j_call: TRBJ2-7
clone_size: -
v_call: TRBV20-1

cdr3_aa: CASRDLINYQETQYF
cdr3_nt: TGCGCCAGCAGGGACCTAATCAACTACCAAGAGACCCAGTACTTC
cdr3_length: 15
d_call: -
j_call: TRBJ2-5
clone_size: few
v_call: TRBV5-1

cdr3_aa: CASRNLLAGGPGSYYEQYF
cdr3_nt: TGTGCCAGCAGAAATTTGCTAGCGGGAGGGCCAGGGAGCTATTACGAGCAGTACTTC
cdr3_length: 19
d_call: TRBD2
j_call: TRBJ2-7
clone_size: many
v_call: TRBV27

cdr3_aa: CASSFTGGGETQYF
cdr3_nt: TGTGCCAGCAGTTTTACGGGAGGGGGAGAGACCCAGTACTTC
cdr3_length: 14
d_call: TRBD2
j_call: TRBJ2-5
clone_size: many
v_call: TRBV28

cdr3_aa: CASQISGSNQPQHF
cdr3_nt: TGTGCCAGCCAAATTTCTGGGAGCAATCAGCCCCAGCATTTT
cdr3_length: 14
d_call: -
j_call: TRBJ1-5
clone_size: -
v_call: TRBV19

cdr3_aa: CASSYRQGVGETQYF
cdr3_nt: TGTGCCAGCAGTTACAGACAGGGGGTTGGTGAGACCCAGTACTTC
cdr3_length: 15
d_call: TRBD1
j_call: TRBJ2-5
clone_size: -
v_call: TRBV6-5

cdr3_aa: CASSQDWDYYEQYF
cdr3_nt: TGCGCCAGCAGCCAAGATTGGGATTACTACGAGCAGTACTTC
cdr3_length: 14
d_call: -
j_call: TRBJ2-7
clone_size: -
v_call: TRBV4-1

cdr3_aa: CASSYTYNEQFF
cdr3_nt: TGTGCCAGCAGCTATACATACAATGAGCAGTTCTTC
cdr3_length: 12
d_call: -
j_call: TRBJ2-1
clone_size: few
v_call: TRBV7-9

cdr3_aa: CSVELRRGFMETQYF
cdr3_nt: TGCAGCGTCGAGCTTCGCAGGGGGTTTATGGAGACCCAGTACTTC
cdr3_length: 15
d_call: TRBD1
j_call: TRBJ2-5
clone_size: -
v_call: TRBV29-1

cdr3_aa: CASRPDTLNTEAFF
cdr3_nt: TGTGCCAGCAGGCCAGACACCTTGAACACTGAAGCTTTCTTT
cdr3_length: 14
d_call: -
j_call: TRBJ1-1
clone_size: many
v_call: TRBV2

cdr3_aa: CSVRGGLGQPQHF
cdr3_nt: TGCAGTGTTCGGGGCGGTCTTGGACAGCCCCAGCATTTT
cdr3_length: 13
d_call: -
j_call: TRBJ1-5
clone_size: few
v_call: TRBV20-1

cdr3_aa: CASSPRRTYQETQYF
cdr3_nt: TGTGCCAGCAGTCCCCGCCGGACGTACCAAGAGACCCAGTACTTC
cdr3_length: 15
d_call: -
j_call: TRBJ2-5
clone_size: many
v_call: TRBV28

cdr3_aa: CASRTGDRFNQPQHF
cdr3_nt: TGTGCCAGTAGAACCGGGGACAGATTCAATCAGCCCCAGCATTTT
cdr3_length: 15
d_call: TRBD1
j_call: TRBJ1-5
clone_size: -
v_call: TRBV19

cdr3_aa: CASSFGSGGFSSYEQYF
cdr3_nt: TGTGCCAGCAGTTTCGGGAGCGGTGGTTTTAGCTCCTACGAGCAGTACTTC
cdr3_length: 17
d_call: -
j_call: TRBJ2-7
clone_size: many
v_call: TRBV12-3/TRBV12-4

cdr3_aa: CASSVEAGAADTQYF
cdr3_nt: TGTGCCAGCAGCGTAGAAGCGGGAGCGGCAGATACGCAGTATTTT
cdr3_length: 15
d_call: TRBD2
j_call: TRBJ2-3
clone_size: few
v_call: TRBV9

cdr3_aa: CASSARVETQYF
cdr3_nt: TGTGCCAGCTCGGCCAGGGTGGAGACCCAGTACTTC
cdr3_length: 12
d_call: -
j_call: TRBJ2-5
clone_size: many
v_call: TRBV18

cdr3_aa: CASSPGPRTYEQYF
cdr3_nt: TGTGCCAGCTCACCGGGACCGAGAACCTACGAGCAGTACTTC
cdr3_length: 14
d_call: -
j_call: TRBJ2-7
clone_size: few
v_call: TRBV18